One sample yielded the 10 T cell receptor beta chains listed below, sequenced in a study of cytomegalovirus exposure and HLA in healthy donors. The PCR was carried out with 60 Vbeta primers and 13 Jbeta primers. Assay: immunoSEQ multiplex PCR; the TCRdb copy retains only in-frame clones and omits some. The sample holds around 110,000 clones, roughly 82% seen once. The sample taken for sequencing was PBMCs. Source of these receptors: a middle-aged man in good health and CMV-seronegative.

This clone was found a few times. This chain connects TRBV5-4 to TRBJ2-3; 8 nucleotides match TRBD1. The CDR3 is 13 residues long. Losses at the gene ends were 4 bases for V and 4 bases for J; bases not matched to a gene: 2. Germline V lookup: CDR1 SGHNT, CDR2 YYREEE (reference sequence). CDR3 DNA: TGTGCCAGCAGCCAACAGGGGGCAGATACGCAGTATTTT. This translates into CASSQQGADTQYF.

For the CDR3, the DNA is TGTGCCAGTCGGGGGGGCTCTAGCACAGATACGCAGTATTTT. Its protein product is CASRGGSSTDTQYF. The V and J genes are TRBV19 and TRBJ2-3, with 8 bases matching TRBD2. V was clipped by 8 bases and J by 0 bases; unmatched bases: 4. CDR1 and CDR2 from the germline V gene are LNHDA and SQIVND (reference sequence). The CDR3 has 14 residues.

The rearrangement joins TRBV28 to TRBJ1-5; D perhaps matches TRBD1 (6 bases). Germline V gene sequence: CDR1 MDHEN, CDR2 SYDVKM. V lost 2 bases to trimming and J lost 2 bases, with 10 bases between them. The length of the CDR3 is 15 residues. The DNA for the CDR3 is TGTGCCAGCAGTTTAGGGGGCGGAGGCAATCAGCCCCAGCATTTT. This codes for CASSLGGGGNQPQHF.

The chain is built from TRBV10-3 and TRBJ1-5, with 7 bases fitting TRBD1. CDR1 and CDR2 (germline): ENHRY, SYGVKD. The V segment lost 4 bases and the J segment 0 bases; nucleotides outside the gene matches: 6. There are 16 residues in the CDR3. CDR3 loop: CAISVGTANSNQPQHF. The CDR3, as DNA: TGTGCCATCAGTGTTGGGACAGCAAATAGCAATCAGCCCCAGCATTTT.

This clone has a handful of counts. V is TRBV7-3 and J is TRBJ2-1, with D possibly being TRBD1 (5 bases). Trimming shortened V by 4 bases and J by 3 bases, and 7 bases separated the two germline ends. The length of the CDR3 is 13 residues. The germline CDR1 and CDR2 sequences are SGHTA and FQGTGA. CDR3 bases: TGTGCCAGCAGCTCTGGACACTACAATGAGCAGTTCTTC. Its protein product is CASSSGHYNEQFF.

J is TRBJ2-5 and V is TRBV5-1, with TRBD1 matching over 10 bases. This CDR3 spans 19 amino acids. Germline V gene data show CDR1 as SGHRS and CDR2 as YFSETQ. V shed 5 bases, J shed 6 bases, and the junction held 22 bases outside the gene matches. The CDR3 loop is CASRPQTGGDLPAEQTQYF. CDR3 DNA sequence: TGCGCCAGCAGGCCCCAGACAGGGGGCGACCTCCCGGCCGAACAGACCCAGTACTTC.

V and J are TRBV15 and TRBJ2-7; TRBD2 is a possible D gene (6 bases). CDR1 is LNHNV, CDR2 YYDKDF, per germline (reference sequence). V lost 3 bases to trimming and J lost 4 bases, with 10 bases between them. The CDR3 runs to 13 residues. CDR3 residues: CATSRGREYEQYF. CDR3 in DNA: TGTGCCACCAGCAGGGGACGGGAGTACGAGCAGTACTTC. Full variable domain (rest looked up from reference TRBV15 and TRBJ2-7): DAMVIQNPRYQVTQFGKPVTLSCSQTLNHNVMYWYQQKSSQAPKLLFHYYDKDFNNEADTPDNFQSRRPNTSFCFLDIRSPGLGDTAMYLCATSRGREYEQYFGPGTRLTVT.

The chain is built from TRBV4-3 and TRBJ2-3, with no clear D. Germline CDR1 is LGHNA and CDR2 is YSLEER. This CDR3 region has 15 residues. V gave up 1 base and J gave up 4 bases, with 12 bases separating them. This chain's CDR3 is CASSQAPYSPDTQYF. CDR3 DNA: TGCGCCAGCAGCCAAGCCCCCTACTCACCAGATACGCAGTATTTT.

The V and J genes are TRBV5-1 and TRBJ2-2; the D gene is possibly TRBD2 (5 bases). Germline assignment: CDR1 SGHRS and CDR2 YFSETQ. V lost 2 bases and J 6 bases, leaving 17 bases between the germline ends. The CDR3 extends over 16 amino acids. CDR3 coding DNA: TGCGCCAGCAGCTTATCCGAGGCCCGAGGGTCCGGGGAGCTGTTTTTT. Protein: CASSLSEARGSGELFF.

V and J are TRBV6-1 and TRBJ1-1; D is ambiguous. With 0 bases removed from V and 11 bases from J, the gap between germline ends came to 16 bases. Per the germline V gene, CDR1 is MNHNS and CDR2 is SASEGT. The length of the CDR3 is 14 residues. The CDR3: CASSEAELKPSAFF. The DNA of the CDR3 is TGTGCCAGCAGTGAAGCAGAGTTGAAACCGAGTGCTTTCTTT.